This TCR beta chain was obtained from a study of T cell changes during pregnancy in multiple sclerosis. The CDR3 runs to 13 residues. Germline V CDR1 and CDR2: MNHNY, SVGAGI (reference sequence). Trimming shortened V by 5 bases and J by 2 bases, and 10 bases separated the two germline ends. Only in-frame clones appear in the TCRdb table, and some are missing; sequencing was by immunoSEQ multiplex PCR. The sample has fewer than 50,000 clones; roughly 94% are singletons. Sample: CD4+ T cells from peripheral blood mononuclear cells, taken in the third trimester of pregnancy. The chain links TRBV6-6 to TRBJ2-7; possible D gene TRBD2, 5 bases. This clonotype was sampled from a female donor with multiple sclerosis, enrolled in a pregnancy study. The CDR3 sequence is CASSKLVTYEQYF. The CDR3, as DNA: TGTGCCAGCAGTAAACTAGTAACCTACGAGCAGTACTTC.